This TCR beta chain comes out of a study of PD-L1 blockade in urothelial cancer. Study-wide context: Patients had undergone 0 to 3 prior chemotherapy regimens. Reported median T cell count for blood samples was about 150,000.

Profiling relied on immunoSEQ multiplex PCR, and the TCRdb table lists in-frame clones only, not all of them. The sample carries 65,000 to 80,000 clones, around four fifths recorded once. The CDR3 covers 11 residues. The germline CDR1 and CDR2 sequences are LNHNV and YYDKDF (reference sequence). This clonotype was obtained from a man aged 70 or older with urothelial cancer. The sequences come from PBMCs, collected around atezolizumab (anti-PD-L1) treatment. The chain has TRBV15 and TRBJ2-5; D is undetermined. The closer fit of TRBJ2-7 to the DNA end suggests the J call may be wrong. Here the CDR3 DNA reads TGTGCCACCAGCAGCACCTACGAGCAGTACTTC. The encoded protein is CATSSTYEQYF.